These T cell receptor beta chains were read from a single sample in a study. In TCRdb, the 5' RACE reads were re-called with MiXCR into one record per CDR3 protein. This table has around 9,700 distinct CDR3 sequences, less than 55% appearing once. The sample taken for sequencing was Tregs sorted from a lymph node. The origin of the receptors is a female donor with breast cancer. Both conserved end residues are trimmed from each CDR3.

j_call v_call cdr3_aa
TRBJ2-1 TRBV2 ASSVMAGGRSEQF
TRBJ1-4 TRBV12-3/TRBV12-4 ASSSQGAGNEKLF
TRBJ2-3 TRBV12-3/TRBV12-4 ACSTGLARPDTQY
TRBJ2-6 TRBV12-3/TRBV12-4 ASSSGTRGSSGANVLT
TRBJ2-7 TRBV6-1 ASSTTGTASYEQY
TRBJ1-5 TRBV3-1 ASSLFGQPQH
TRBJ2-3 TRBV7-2 ASRPGTGGTQY
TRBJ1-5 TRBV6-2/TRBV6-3 ASREDGGLNNQPQH
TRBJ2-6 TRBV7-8 ASSLYQGAGANVLT
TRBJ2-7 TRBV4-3 ASSQDWLAGASYEQY
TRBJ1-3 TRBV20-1 SARDPAGSGNTIY
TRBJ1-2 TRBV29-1 SVFPSNYGYT
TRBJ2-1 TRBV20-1 SARAGGGGLHNEQF
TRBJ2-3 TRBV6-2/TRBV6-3 ASSLGLAGPDTQY
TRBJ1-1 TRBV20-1 SASPPGPTEAF
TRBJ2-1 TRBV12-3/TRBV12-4 ASRTGLAADGEQF
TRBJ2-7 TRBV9 ASSPSLAGGGEQY
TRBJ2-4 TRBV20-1 SARSSLSAKNIQY
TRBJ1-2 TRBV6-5 ASRGGVYGYT
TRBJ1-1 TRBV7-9 ASSLAWFRANTEAF
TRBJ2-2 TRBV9 ASSVAGTSDTGELF
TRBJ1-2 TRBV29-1 SVEVSRSYGYT
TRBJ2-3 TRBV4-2 ASSRGLAGAGDTQY
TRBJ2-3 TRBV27 ASSFSGVGVDTQY
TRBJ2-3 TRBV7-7 ASSPASGQTDTQY
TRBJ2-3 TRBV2 ASLSASGSTDTQY